The source of this TCR beta chain is a study of T cells after yellow fever vaccination. Each CDR3 protein is one row after TCRdb ran MiXCR on the 5' RACE reads. The sample records about 360,000 distinct CDR3 sequences, around 6.4% being singletons. The V end lost 6 bases, the J end lost 7 bases, and 22 bases lay between the germline ends. Germline V gene data show CDR1 as DFQATT and CDR2 as SNEGSKA (reference sequence). The CDR3 has 14 amino acids. This clonotype was counted a few times. The rearrangement joins TRBV20-1 to TRBJ2-7; TRBD2 might be the D (6 bases). The clonotype was recovered from a man aged 25-45 years who received the YFV17D yellow fever vaccine. The specimen was PBMCs, collected 5 days after the yellow fever booster vaccination. CDR3 region: CSASPSLGRFEQYF. The DNA for the CDR3 is TGCAGTGCGAGTCCGTCTCTCGGGAGATTTGAGCAGTACTTC.